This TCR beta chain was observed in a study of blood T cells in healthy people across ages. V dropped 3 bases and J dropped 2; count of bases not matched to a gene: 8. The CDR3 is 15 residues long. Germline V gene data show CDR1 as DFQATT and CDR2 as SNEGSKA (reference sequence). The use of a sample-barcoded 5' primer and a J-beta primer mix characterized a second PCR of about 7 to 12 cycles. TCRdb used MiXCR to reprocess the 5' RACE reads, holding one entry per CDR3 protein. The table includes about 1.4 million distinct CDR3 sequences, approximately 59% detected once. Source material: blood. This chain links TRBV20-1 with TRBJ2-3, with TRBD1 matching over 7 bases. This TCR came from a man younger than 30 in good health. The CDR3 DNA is TGCAGTGCTAGCCCCGGGACAGTCTCCACAGATACGCAGTATTTT. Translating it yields CSASPGTVSTDTQYF.